This T cell receptor beta chain stems from a study of response to subunit inactivated influenza vaccine. Findings and limits, study-wide: Only a handful of new T cells, the authors suggested, are recruited with each seasonal influenza vaccination.

A remark on this clonotype: The antigen remains unidentified.

The CDR3 spans 15 residues. Germline CDR1 is MNHEY and CDR2 is SVGEGT. V lost 4 bases, J lost 0 bases, and 9 bases lay in between. Using its own MiXCR run on the RT-PCR reads, TCRdb lists one record per CDR3 protein. Seen here are approximately 500,000 distinct CDR3 sequences, under 15% observed once, and the top ten hold about an eighth. The chain employs TRBV6-2 or TRBV6-3 and TRBJ2-2; D could derive from TRBD1 or TRBD2 (5 bases each). The sequenced sample was PBMCs from blood, obtained roughly 6 weeks after vaccination. The sequence was obtained from a middle-aged man who received an inactivated influenza vaccine. The DNA for the CDR3 is TGTGCCAGCAGTTCGGGACCGGCGAACACCGGGGAGCTGTTTTTT. Translation: CASSSGPANTGELFF.